Reported below is one TCR beta chain. From germline, CDR1 is LGHDT and CDR2 YNNKEL (reference sequence). The CDR3 runs 14 residues. Germline trimming cut 4 bases from V and 4 bases from J; bases unmatched to any gene: 3. In the original workflow: Estimation of nucleated cell counts relied on the amplification of reference gene primers. Assay: immunoSEQ multiplex PCR; the TCRdb copy retains only in-frame clones and omits some. That table furnishes V, J and clone size, whereas the DNA furnished D and trimming. The sample includes a few hundred thousand clones, approximately 90% of them seen just once. Participant ages covered about 18 to 100 years across about two dozen US areas. Participant reports of clinical history set cohort assignment. The data were obtained in a study of blood T cell repertoires in COVID-19.

Specimen: PBMCs or T cells enriched from blood (not recorded which). The TCR originated in a woman aged 40 to 49 who had recovered from COVID-19. The V gene is TRBV3-1 (or the pseudogene TRBV3-2), the J gene TRBJ2-2, with TRBD1 matching 7 bases. The CDR3 DNA sequence: TGTGCCAGCAGCCCGGGACAGCTCACCGGGGAGCTGTTTTTT. Protein product: CASSPGQLTGELFF.